This T cell receptor beta chain was identified during a study of tissue T cells after allogeneic stem cell transplantation. Profiled with immunoSEQ multiplex PCR; TCRdb holds only in-frame clones, not every one. The sample has approximately 4,100 clones, more than 70% seen once. The germline CDR1 and CDR2 sequences are WSHSY and SAAADI. The CDR3 sequence is 13 residues long. The V gene lost 4 bases and the J gene lost 0 bases, with 7 bases spanning the gap. Steroid-refractory graft-versus-host disease after allogeneic hematopoietic cell transplant qualified adults for prospective research-autopsy enrollment.

Sequenced here: esophageal tissue, sampled at autopsy. V gene TRBV10-2 combines with J gene TRBJ2-7; the D gene is possibly TRBD2 (6 bases). The sequence was obtained from a male patient of 60 years or more with steroid-refractory graft-versus-host disease after an allogeneic stem cell transplant. Some T cells may originate from the graft donor. The CDR3 nucleotides are TGCGCCAGCAGTGGGGACTCCTCCTACGAGCAGTACTTC. This encodes CASSGDSSYEQYF.